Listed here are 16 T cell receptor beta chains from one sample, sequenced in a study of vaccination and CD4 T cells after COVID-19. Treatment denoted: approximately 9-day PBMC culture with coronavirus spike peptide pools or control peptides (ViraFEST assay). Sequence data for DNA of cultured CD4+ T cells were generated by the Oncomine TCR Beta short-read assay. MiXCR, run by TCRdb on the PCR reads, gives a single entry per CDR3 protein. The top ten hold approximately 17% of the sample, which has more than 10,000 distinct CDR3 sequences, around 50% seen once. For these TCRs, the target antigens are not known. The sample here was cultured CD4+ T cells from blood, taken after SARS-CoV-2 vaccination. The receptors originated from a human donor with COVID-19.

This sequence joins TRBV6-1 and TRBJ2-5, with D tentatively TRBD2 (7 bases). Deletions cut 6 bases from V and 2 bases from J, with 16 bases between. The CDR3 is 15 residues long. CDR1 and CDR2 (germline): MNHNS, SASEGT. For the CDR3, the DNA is TGTGCCAGCAGGTCTGCAGGGAGGGGGCAAGAGACCCAGTACTTC. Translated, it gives CASRSAGRGQETQYF.

The CDR3 DNA is TGCGCCAGCAGTGAGATATCCGGGACAGGACCAGCTAACTATGGCTACACCTTC. This translates into CASSEISGTGPANYGYTF. The V gene is TRBV10-1, the J gene TRBJ1-2; TRBD1 matches 8 bases. The junction had 11 bases not matched to a gene; V was cut back by 2 bases and J by 0 bases. The CDR3 consists of 18 residues. In germline, CDR1 is WNHNN, CDR2 SYGVQD (reference sequence).

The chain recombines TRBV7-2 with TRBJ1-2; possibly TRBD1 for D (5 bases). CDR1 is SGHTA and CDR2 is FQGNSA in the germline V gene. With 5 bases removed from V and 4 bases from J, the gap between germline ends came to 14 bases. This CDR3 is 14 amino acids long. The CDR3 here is CASSNTWGGYGYTF. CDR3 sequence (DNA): TGTGCCAGCAGCAATACCTGGGGGGGCTATGGCTACACCTTC.

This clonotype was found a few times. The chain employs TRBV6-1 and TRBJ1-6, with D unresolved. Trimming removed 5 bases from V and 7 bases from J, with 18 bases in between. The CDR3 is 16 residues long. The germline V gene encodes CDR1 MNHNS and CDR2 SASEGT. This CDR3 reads CASSRRHSEANSPLHF. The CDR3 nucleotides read TGTGCCAGCAGTAGGAGGCACTCCGAGGCGAATTCACCCCTCCACTTT.

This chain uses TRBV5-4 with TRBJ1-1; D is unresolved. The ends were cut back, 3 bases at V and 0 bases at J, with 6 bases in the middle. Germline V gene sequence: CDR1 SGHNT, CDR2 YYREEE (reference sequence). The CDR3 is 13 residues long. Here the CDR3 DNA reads TGTGCCAGCAGCTCCCAGATGAACACTGAAGCTTTCTTT. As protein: CASSSQMNTEAFF. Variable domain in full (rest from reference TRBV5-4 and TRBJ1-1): ETGVTQSPTHLIKTRGQQVTLRCSSQSGHNTVSWYQQALGQGPQFIFQYYREEENGRGNFPPRFSGLQFPNYSSELNVNALELDDSALYLCASSSQMNTEAFFGQGTRLTVV.

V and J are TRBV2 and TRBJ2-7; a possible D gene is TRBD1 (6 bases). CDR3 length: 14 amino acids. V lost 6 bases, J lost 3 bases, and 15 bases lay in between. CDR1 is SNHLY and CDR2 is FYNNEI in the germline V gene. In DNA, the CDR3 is TGTGCCAGCAGAGTACGGCAGGGGCTCTACGAGCAGTACTTC. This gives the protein CASRVRQGLYEQYF.

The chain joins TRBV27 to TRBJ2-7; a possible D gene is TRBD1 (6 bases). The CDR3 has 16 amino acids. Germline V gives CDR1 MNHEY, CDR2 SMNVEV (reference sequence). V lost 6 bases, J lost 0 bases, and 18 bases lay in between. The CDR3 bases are TGTGCCAGCAGACGCACAGGGACGCTAAACTCCTACGAGCAGTACTTC. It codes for CASRRTGTLNSYEQYF.

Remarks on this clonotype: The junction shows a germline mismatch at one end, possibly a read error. This chain's CDR3 is CVSSQDLAGANYEQYF. The CDR3 DNA reads TGTGTCAGCAGCCAAGACCTAGCGGGGGCTAACTACGAGCAGTACTTC. The rearrangement joins TRBV4-2 to TRBJ2-7; 10 bases are a match to TRBD2. In germline, CDR1 is LGHNA, CDR2 YNFKEQ. CDR3 length: 16 amino acids.

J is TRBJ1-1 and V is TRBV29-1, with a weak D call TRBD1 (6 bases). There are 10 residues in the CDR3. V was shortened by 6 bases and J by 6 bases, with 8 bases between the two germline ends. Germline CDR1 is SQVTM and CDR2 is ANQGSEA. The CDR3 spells CSVRTAEAFF. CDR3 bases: TGCAGCGTCCGGACAGCTGAAGCTTTCTTT.

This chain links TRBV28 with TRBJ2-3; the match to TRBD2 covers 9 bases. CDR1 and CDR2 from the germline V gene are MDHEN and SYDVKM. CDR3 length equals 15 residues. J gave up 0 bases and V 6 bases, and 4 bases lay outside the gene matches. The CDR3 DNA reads TGTGCCAGCAGCGAAGCGGGGGGAAGCACAGATACGCAGTATTTT. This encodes CASSEAGGSTDTQYF.

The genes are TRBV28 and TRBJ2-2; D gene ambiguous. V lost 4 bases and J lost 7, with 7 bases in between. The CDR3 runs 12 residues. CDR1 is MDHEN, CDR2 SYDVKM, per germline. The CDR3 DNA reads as TGTGCCAGCAGTTCCCGTATCGGGGAGCTGTTTTTT. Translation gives CASSSRIGELFF.

The CDR3 here is CASSERDRKNTEAFF. In DNA, the CDR3 is TGTGCCAGCAGTGAACGGGACAGAAAAAACACTGAAGCTTTCTTT. The chain couples TRBV2 to TRBJ1-1; the match to TRBD1 covers 7 bases. J lost 2 bases, V lost 2 bases, and 5 bases had no gene match. Looked up from germline, CDR1 is SNHLY and CDR2 is FYNNEI. The CDR3 covers 15 residues.

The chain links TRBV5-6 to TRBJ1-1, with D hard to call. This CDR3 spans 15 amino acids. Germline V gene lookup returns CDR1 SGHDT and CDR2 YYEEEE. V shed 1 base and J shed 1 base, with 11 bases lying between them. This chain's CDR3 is CASSLFDGPNTEAFF. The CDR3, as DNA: TGTGCCAGCAGCTTGTTCGACGGACCGAACACTGAAGCTTTCTTT.

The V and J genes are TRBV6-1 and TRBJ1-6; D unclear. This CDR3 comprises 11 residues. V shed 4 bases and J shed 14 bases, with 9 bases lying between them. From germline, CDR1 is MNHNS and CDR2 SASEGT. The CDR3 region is CASSGFGALHF. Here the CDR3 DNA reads TGTGCCAGCAGTGGGTTCGGTGCCCTCCACTTT.

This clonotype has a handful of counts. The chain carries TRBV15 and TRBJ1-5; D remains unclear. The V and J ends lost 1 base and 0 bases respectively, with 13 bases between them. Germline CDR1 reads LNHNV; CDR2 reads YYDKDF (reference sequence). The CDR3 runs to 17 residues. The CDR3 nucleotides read TGTGCCACCAGCAGAGGTCGGGGAGGGTATAGCAATCAGCCCCAGCATTTT. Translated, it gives CATSRGRGGYSNQPQHF.

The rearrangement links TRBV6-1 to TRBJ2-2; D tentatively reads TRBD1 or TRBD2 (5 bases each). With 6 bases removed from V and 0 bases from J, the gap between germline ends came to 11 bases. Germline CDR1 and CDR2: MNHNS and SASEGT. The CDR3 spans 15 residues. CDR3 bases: TGTGCCAGCAGCCGGGACGGGGCGAACACCGGGGAGCTGTTTTTT. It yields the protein CASSRDGANTGELFF.